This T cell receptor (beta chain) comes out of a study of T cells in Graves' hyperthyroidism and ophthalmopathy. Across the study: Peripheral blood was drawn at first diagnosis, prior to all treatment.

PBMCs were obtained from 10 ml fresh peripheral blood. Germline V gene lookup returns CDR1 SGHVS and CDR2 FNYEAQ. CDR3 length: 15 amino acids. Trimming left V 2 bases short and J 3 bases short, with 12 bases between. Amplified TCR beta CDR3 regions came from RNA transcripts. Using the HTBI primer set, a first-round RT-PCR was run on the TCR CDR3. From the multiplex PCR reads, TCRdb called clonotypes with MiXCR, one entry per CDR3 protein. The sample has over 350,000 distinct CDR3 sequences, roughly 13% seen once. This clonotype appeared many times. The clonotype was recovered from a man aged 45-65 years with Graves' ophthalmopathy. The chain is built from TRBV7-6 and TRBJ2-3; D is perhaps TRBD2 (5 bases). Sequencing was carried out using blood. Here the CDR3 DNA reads TGTGCCAGCAGCTTATTTGACGGAGGAACAGATACGCAGTATTTT. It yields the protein CASSLFDGGTDTQYF. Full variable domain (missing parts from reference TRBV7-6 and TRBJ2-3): GAGVSQSPRYKVTKRGQDVALRCDPISGHVSLYWYRQALGQGPEFLTYFNYEAQQDKSGLPNDRFSAERPEGSISTLTIQRTEQRDSAMYRCASSLFDGGTDTQYFGPGTRLTVL.